The 9 T cell receptor beta chains presented below share a single source sample, sequenced in a study of response to subunit inactivated influenza vaccine (dated by TCRdb to the late 2010s). Libraries were constructed by RT-PCR. Sequencer: Illumina HiSeq 2500. TCRdb handled the public reads itself, with Q25 trimming in fastp and clone calling in MiXCR, and kept productive beta chains. Rows matching on CDR3 protein sequence are summarized as one entry with the most common DNA and genes. The sample includes under 950,000 distinct CDR3 sequences, with about 20% observed a single time. The ten largest clonotypes hold roughly 10% of the sample. The sequencing used PBMCs from blood, collected about 5 days after vaccination. The source is a man between 50 and 59 years old who received an inactivated influenza vaccine. Donor details come from another sample of the same person, matched by shared clones.

This clonotype was found a few times. The J gene is TRBJ1-2, the V gene TRBV12-3 or TRBV12-4; D is possibly TRBD1 (6 bases). V shed 4 bases and J shed 4 bases, with 16 bases lying between them. The CDR3 runs to 15 residues. The DNA of the CDR3 is TGTGCCAGCAGTTACACAGGGAAATCCATCTATGGCTACACCTTC. It yields the protein CASSYTGKSIYGYTF.

This clonotype has more than one count but fewer than ten. The chain joins TRBV10-3 to TRBJ1-6; TRBD1 might be the D (6 bases). V shed 6 bases and J shed 7 bases, with 10 bases lying between them. CDR1 and CDR2 (germline): ENHRY, SYGVKD. The CDR3 sequence is 13 residues long. CDR3 nucleotide sequence: TGTGCCATCAGGCGGACAGAGAATTCACCCCTCCACTTT. Its protein is CAIRRTENSPLHF.

The chain couples TRBV27 to TRBJ2-7; 7 nucleotides align to TRBD1. Unmatched junction bases numbered 11, after V lost 5 bases and J lost 4 bases. The germline V gene encodes CDR1 MNHEY and CDR2 SMNVEV (reference sequence). This CDR3 comprises 15 residues. Here the CDR3 DNA reads TGTGCCAGCAGTCAGAGGACAGGCACCAGGTACGAGCAGTACTTC. Translation: CASSQRTGTRYEQYF.

The chain couples TRBV2 to TRBJ2-3, with TRBD2 matching over 10 bases. Germline V gives CDR1 SNHLY, CDR2 FYNNEI. CDR3 size: 15 residues. Losses at the gene ends were 2 bases for V and 6 bases for J; bases not matched to a gene: 5. CDR3 in amino acids: CASSEKRGGIDTQYF. CDR3 bases: TGTGCCAGCAGTGAAAAGCGGGGGGGAATTGATACGCAGTATTTT.

This clonotype was seen a few times. The chain carries TRBV7-9 and TRBJ2-2; TRBD1 matches 11 bases. J was trimmed by 6 bases and V by 7 bases; bases with no gene match: 10. This CDR3 is built from 16 residues. Germline-derived CDR1 and CDR2 are SEHNR and FQNEAQ (reference sequence). CDR3 in amino acids: CASTSMDRGLSGELFF. The CDR3, as DNA: TGTGCCAGCACCTCCATGGACAGGGGGCTGTCCGGGGAGCTGTTTTTT.

This clonotype was detected only a few times. Since the CDR3 does not end with the conserved phenylalanine or tryptophan, this likely comes from a read error. No DNA is shown, since the ends of the CDR3 on it are uncertain; the CDR3 is the one TCRdb lists. This chain links TRBV6-5 with TRBJ2-1; the table names TRBD1, a call not compared with the DNA. The CDR3 length is 10 residues, termini included. Germline V gives CDR1 MNHEY, CDR2 SVGAGI. This chain's CDR3 is CASSYPGLPV.

This chain joins TRBV4-3 and TRBJ2-1; D might be TRBD2 (5 bases). Germline loops: CDR1 LGHNA, CDR2 YSLEER. The germline V and J ends were trimmed by 1 base and 9 bases, with 10 bases remaining between them. The CDR3 totals 13 residues. The CDR3 region is CASSQGVGSEQFF. The CDR3 region has the DNA TGCGCCAGCAGCCAAGGGGTTGGGAGTGAGCAGTTCTTC.

The chain carries TRBV7-9 and TRBJ2-1, with D uncertain. The CDR3 loop spans 13 amino acids. Germline V gives CDR1 SEHNR, CDR2 FQNEAQ (reference sequence). V lost 4 bases, J lost 2 bases, and 6 bases lay in between. CDR3 sequence: CASSSDAYNEQFF. CDR3 coding DNA: TGTGCCAGCAGCTCCGACGCCTACAATGAGCAGTTCTTC.

This clonotype was seen a few times. The CDR3 DNA reads TGCGCCAGCAGCTTGGCTGCAGGAAATAACAATGAGCAGTTCTTC. Protein: CASSLAAGNNNEQFF. This rearrangement joins TRBV5-1 to TRBJ2-1; D call uncertain. The V end lost 0 bases, the J end lost 5 bases, and 12 bases lay between the germline ends. Germline V gives CDR1 SGHRS, CDR2 YFSETQ. CDR3 length: 15 residues.